This T cell receptor beta chain is from a study of blood T cell repertoires in COVID-19. Study summary: T cells, B-cell-depleted T cells, or PBMCs provided the cDNA or gDNA that served as material.

How the authors handled the data: Estimation of nucleated cell counts relied on the amplification of reference gene primers. Using immunoSEQ multiplex PCR, the repertoire was profiled, and TCRdb retains in-frame clones only, with some absent. D and trimming come from the DNA, and the V and J calls and clone size come from that table. The data show some 250,000 clones, about 86% seen once. The clonotype was recovered from a man aged 60 to 69 with acute or convalescent COVID-19. What was sequenced was peripheral blood.

CDR3 coding DNA: TGTGCCACCAGCAGAGATCATCGCGACACTGAAGCTTTCTTT. Protein sequence: CATSRDHRDTEAFF. The rearrangement joins TRBV15 to TRBJ1-1, with D unresolved. The V end lost 0 bases, the J end lost 3 bases, and 8 bases lay between the germline ends. This CDR3 region has 14 residues. Germline lookup yields CDR1 LNHNV and CDR2 YYDKDF (reference sequence).